The following is a T cell receptor (beta chain) sequence with its context. No antigen is known for it. Only in-frame clones appear in the TCRdb table, and some are missing; sequencing was by immunoSEQ multiplex PCR. The sample has around 83,000 clones; less than 95% are singletons. The data were obtained in a study of OX40 agonist ivuxolimab in advanced cancers. The wider study: Partial responses occurred in Three dose-escalation patients, one with hepatocellular carcinoma and two with cutaneous melanoma. Study results and caveats: Within 6 weeks, CD4+ and CD8+ blood T cells expanded clonally at 0.1 to 3.0 mg/kg.

The sequence was obtained from an adult with an advanced solid tumor such as melanoma, head and neck, liver or kidney cancer. Sequences were derived from CD4+ or CD8+ T cells sorted from blood, sampled in a trial of the OX40 agonist ivuxolimab.

CDR3 region: CASSNPGANYGYTF. CDR3 DNA sequence: TGTGCCAGTAGTAATCCAGGGGCTAACTATGGCTACACCTTC. This sequence joins TRBV19 and TRBJ1-2, with D perhaps TRBD1 (6 bases). This CDR3 contains 14 residues. Germline CDR1 reads LNHDA; CDR2 reads SQIVND (reference sequence). The germline V and J ends were trimmed by 4 bases and 0 bases, with 9 bases remaining between them.